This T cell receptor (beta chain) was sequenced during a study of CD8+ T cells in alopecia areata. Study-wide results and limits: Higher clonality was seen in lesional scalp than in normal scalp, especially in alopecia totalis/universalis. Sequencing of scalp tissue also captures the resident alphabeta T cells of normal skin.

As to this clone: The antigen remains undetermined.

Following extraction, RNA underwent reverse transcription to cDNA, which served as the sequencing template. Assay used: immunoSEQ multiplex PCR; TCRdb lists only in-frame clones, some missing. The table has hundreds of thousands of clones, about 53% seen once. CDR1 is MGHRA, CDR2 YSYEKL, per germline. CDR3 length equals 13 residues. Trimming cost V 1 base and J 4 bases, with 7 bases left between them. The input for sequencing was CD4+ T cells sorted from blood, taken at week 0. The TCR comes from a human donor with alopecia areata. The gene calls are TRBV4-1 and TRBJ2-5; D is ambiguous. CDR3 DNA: TGCGCCAGCAGCCAAGGCGTAGCAGAGACCCAGTACTTC. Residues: CASSQGVAETQYF.